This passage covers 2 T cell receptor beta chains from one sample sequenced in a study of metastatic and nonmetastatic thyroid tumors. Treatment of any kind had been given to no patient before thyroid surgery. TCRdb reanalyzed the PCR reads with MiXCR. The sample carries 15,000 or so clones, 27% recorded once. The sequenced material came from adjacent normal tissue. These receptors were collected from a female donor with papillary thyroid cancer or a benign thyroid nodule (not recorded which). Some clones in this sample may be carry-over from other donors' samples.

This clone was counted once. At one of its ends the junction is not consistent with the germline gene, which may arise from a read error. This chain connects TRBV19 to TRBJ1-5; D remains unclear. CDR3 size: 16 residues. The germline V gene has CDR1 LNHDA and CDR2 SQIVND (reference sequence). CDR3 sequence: CASQMGSLDHNQSQHF. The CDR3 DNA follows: TGTGCCAGCCAAATGGGCAGTCTTGATCACAATCAGTCCCAGCATTTT.

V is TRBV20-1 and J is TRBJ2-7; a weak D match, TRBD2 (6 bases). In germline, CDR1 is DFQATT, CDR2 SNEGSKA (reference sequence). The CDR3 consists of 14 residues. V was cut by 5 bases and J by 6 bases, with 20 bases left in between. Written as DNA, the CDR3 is TGCAGTGCTCTTTATCGGGGAGGCACCTGCGAGCAGTACTTC. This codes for CSALYRGGTCEQYF.